This T cell receptor beta chain is drawn from a study of neurological immune-mediated disorders. Sorted libraries were derived from some 1 million CD4+ or CD8+ T cells. This clonotype was seen many times. cDNA synthesis was performed by 5'RACE with 10-nucleotide random UMIs. MiXCR, run by TCRdb on the 5' RACE reads, gives a single entry per CDR3 protein. Here the sample spans approximately 30,000 distinct CDR3 sequences, approximately 20% being singletons. CDR1 is DFQATT and CDR2 is SNEGSKA in the germline V gene (reference sequence). The junction had 8 bases not matched to a gene; V was cut back by 6 bases and J by 2 bases. This CDR3 contains 14 residues.

This sequence originates from a man aged 50 or older with HTLV-1-associated myelopathy (HAM/TSP). The V gene is TRBV20-1, the J gene TRBJ2-7, with TRBD2 identical over 9 bases. The sequencing input was CD4+ T cells from blood. CDR3: CSAAGLAGAYEQYF. The DNA of the CDR3 is TGCAGTGCGGCGGGACTAGCTGGGGCCTACGAGCAGTACTTC.